These T cell receptor beta chains were read from a single sample in a study of blood T cell repertoires in COVID-19. TCRdb's copy holds only in-frame clones and misses some; the assay was immunoSEQ multiplex PCR. The data contain approximately 120,000 clones, more than 75% of them singletons. The sequenced material came from peripheral blood. These receptors were obtained from a man aged 45-65 years with acute or convalescent COVID-19. The CDR3 runs from the conserved cysteine through the conserved F or W. The D gene is left open where the match is weak. Expanded clones get a size class; other rows say once, few or many, or leave the size out.

D gene: TRBD2; clone size: -; V gene: TRBV5-8; J gene: TRBJ2-4; CDR3 protein: CASSLAGGSAKNIQYF; CDR3 DNA: TGTGCCAGCAGCTTGGCGGGGGGATCAGCCAAAAACATTCAGTACTTC
D gene: TRBD2; clone size: once; V gene: TRBV3-1/TRBV3-2; J gene: TRBJ2-1; CDR3 protein: CASSQDLAGGGDEQFF; CDR3 DNA: TGTGCCAGCAGCCAAGACCTAGCGGGAGGCGGGGATGAGCAGTTCTTC
D gene: TRBD1; clone size: -; V gene: TRBV30; J gene: TRBJ2-1; CDR3 protein: CAWSGGRTGGYNEQFF; CDR3 DNA: TGTGCCTGGAGCGGTGGGCGGACAGGGGGTTACAATGAGCAGTTCTTC
D gene: TRBD2; clone size: once; V gene: TRBV10-3; J gene: TRBJ2-1; CDR3 protein: CAISGRDYGNEQFF; CDR3 DNA: TGTGCCATCAGTGGGAGGGACTACGGCAATGAGCAGTTCTTC
D gene: -; clone size: -; V gene: TRBV5-4; J gene: TRBJ2-7; CDR3 protein: CASSLFGGRRDEQYF; CDR3 DNA: TGTGCCAGCAGCTTGTTCGGGGGGCGCAGAGACGAGCAGTACTTC
D gene: TRBD1; clone size: -; V gene: TRBV7-2; J gene: TRBJ1-5; CDR3 protein: CASQGASNQPQHF; CDR3 DNA: TGTGCCTCACAGGGGGCGAGCAATCAGCCCCAGCATTTT
D gene: TRBD2; clone size: -; V gene: TRBV6-5; J gene: TRBJ2-3; CDR3 protein: CASSYSPGGGTDTQYF; CDR3 DNA: TGTGCCAGCAGTTACTCTCCGGGAGGGGGCACAGATACGCAGTATTTT
D gene: -; clone size: few; V gene: TRBV7-9; J gene: TRBJ2-1; CDR3 protein: CASLADYNEQFF; CDR3 DNA: TGTGCCAGCTTGGCGGACTACAATGAGCAGTTCTTC
D gene: -; clone size: -; V gene: TRBV10-3; J gene: TRBJ2-7; CDR3 protein: CAISVGVEQYF; CDR3 DNA: TGTGCCATTAGCGTCGGCGTCGAGCAGTACTTC
D gene: -; clone size: once; V gene: TRBV10-3; J gene: TRBJ1-5; CDR3 protein: CATGTQNQPQHF; CDR3 DNA: TGTGCCACCGGGACACAGAATCAGCCCCAGCATTTT
D gene: TRBD1; clone size: -; V gene: TRBV2; J gene: TRBJ2-1; CDR3 protein: CASSEDLTGGGYNEQFF; CDR3 DNA: TGTGCCAGCAGTGAAGACTTAACAGGGGGCGGGTACAATGAGCAGTTCTTC
D gene: TRBD1; clone size: -; V gene: TRBV6-5; J gene: TRBJ1-2; CDR3 protein: CASSQDRGGGYTF; CDR3 DNA: TGTGCCAGCAGCCAGGACAGGGGAGGTGGCTACACCTTC
D gene: TRBD2; clone size: -; V gene: TRBV30; J gene: TRBJ2-1; CDR3 protein: CALAGVPTYNEQFF; CDR3 DNA: TGTGCCTTAGCGGGAGTCCCAACCTACAATGAGCAGTTCTTC
D gene: TRBD2; clone size: -; V gene: TRBV15; J gene: TRBJ2-7; CDR3 protein: CATTLAGGDEQYF; CDR3 DNA: TGTGCCACCACCCTAGCGGGAGGGGACGAGCAGTACTTC
D gene: TRBD2; clone size: -; V gene: TRBV19; J gene: TRBJ2-1; CDR3 protein: CASSPLGLAGVHEQFF; CDR3 DNA: TGTGCCAGTAGTCCTCTGGGACTAGCGGGAGTTCATGAGCAGTTCTTC
D gene: -; clone size: -; V gene: TRBV12-3/TRBV12-4; J gene: TRBJ1-4; CDR3 protein: CASSLIGEKLFF; CDR3 DNA: TGTGCCAGCAGTTTAATCGGTGAAAAACTGTTTTTT
D gene: TRBD2; clone size: -; V gene: TRBV29-1; J gene: TRBJ2-3; CDR3 protein: CSAKGVGTSGRTDTQYF; CDR3 DNA: TGCAGCGCCAAGGGTGTGGGGACTAGCGGGAGAACAGATACGCAGTATTTT
D gene: -; clone size: -; V gene: TRBV19; J gene: TRBJ2-1; CDR3 protein: CASTAGHLRNEQFF; CDR3 DNA: TGTGCCAGTACCGCAGGACATTTACGCAATGAGCAGTTCTTC
D gene: TRBD1; clone size: -; V gene: TRBV14; J gene: TRBJ2-7; CDR3 protein: CASSQNRGGEQYF; CDR3 DNA: TGTGCCAGCAGCCAAAACAGGGGCGGCGAGCAGTACTTC
D gene: -; clone size: few; V gene: TRBV19; J gene: TRBJ2-2; CDR3 protein: CASSIGNLNTGELFF; CDR3 DNA: TGTGCCAGTAGTATTGGCAATCTCAACACCGGGGAGCTGTTTTTT
D gene: -; clone size: -; V gene: TRBV11-3; J gene: TRBJ1-1; CDR3 protein: CASSLEQGEAFF; CDR3 DNA: TGTGCCAGCAGCTTAGAACAGGGTGAAGCTTTCTTT
D gene: TRBD2; clone size: -; V gene: TRBV10-1; J gene: TRBJ2-3; CDR3 protein: CASSDPAGVVNTQYF; CDR3 DNA: TGCGCCAGCAGTGATCCAGCGGGAGTTGTTAATACGCAGTATTTT
D gene: -; clone size: -; V gene: TRBV7-6; J gene: TRBJ2-2; CDR3 protein: CASSLAGAGAGELFF; CDR3 DNA: TGTGCCAGCAGCTTAGCGGGTGCCGGGGCCGGGGAGCTGTTTTTT
D gene: TRBD1; clone size: -; V gene: TRBV5-1; J gene: TRBJ2-7; CDR3 protein: CASSLNTGGPYEQYF; CDR3 DNA: TGCGCCAGCAGCTTAAACACAGGGGGGCCCTACGAGCAGTACTTC
D gene: -; clone size: -; V gene: TRBV5-1; J gene: TRBJ1-2; CDR3 protein: CASSTDIFYGYTF; CDR3 DNA: TGCGCCAGCAGCACGGACATTTTCTATGGCTACACCTTC
D gene: -; clone size: few; V gene: TRBV3-1/TRBV3-2; J gene: TRBJ1-3; CDR3 protein: CASQPNRGNTIYF; CDR3 DNA: TGTGCCAGCCAACCTAACAGGGGAAACACCATATATTTT
D gene: TRBD1; clone size: -; V gene: TRBV3-1/TRBV3-2; J gene: TRBJ1-1; CDR3 protein: CASSAGTGRGNTEAFF; CDR3 DNA: TGTGCCAGCAGCGCTGGGACAGGGAGGGGGAACACTGAAGCTTTCTTT
D gene: TRBD2; clone size: -; V gene: TRBV9; J gene: TRBJ2-3; CDR3 protein: CASSVTSGTDTQYF; CDR3 DNA: TGTGCCAGCAGCGTAACTAGCGGCACAGATACGCAGTATTTT
D gene: -; clone size: -; V gene: TRBV11-2; J gene: TRBJ1-2; CDR3 protein: CASSPLRGTNYGYTF; CDR3 DNA: TGTGCCAGCAGCCCCCTAAGGGGAACTAACTATGGCTACACCTTC